The clone carrying this T cell receptor beta chain was seen a single time. Its antigen is as yet unknown. This CDR3 is 16 amino acids long. With 11 bases removed from V and 0 bases from J, the gap between germline ends came to 17 bases. Looked up from germline, CDR1 is MNHEY and CDR2 is SMNVEV (reference sequence). The data were produced by immunoSEQ multiplex PCR, yet TCRdb's version contains in-frame clones alone and is incomplete. Here the sample spans some 25,000 clones, under 75% being singletons. The record originates from a study of somatic mutations in cytotoxic T cells in rheumatoid arthritis. The overall study: Sorted by flow to nearly 100% purity were some V beta antibody-stained T-cell populations, including V beta1+ cells sequenced for TCRB. Notes on the study in general: Expanded CD8+ clones had unknown antigen targets.

The receptor was derived from a woman aged 18-30 years in good health. The sequenced material came from CD8+ T cells sorted from blood. This sequence joins TRBV27 and TRBJ2-6; D possibly matches TRBD1 or TRBD2 (6 bases each). The CDR3 protein is CAAGGTLRSGANVLTF. The CDR3 nucleotides are TGTGCCGCTGGGGGGACATTGCGCTCTGGGGCCAACGTCCTGACTTTC.